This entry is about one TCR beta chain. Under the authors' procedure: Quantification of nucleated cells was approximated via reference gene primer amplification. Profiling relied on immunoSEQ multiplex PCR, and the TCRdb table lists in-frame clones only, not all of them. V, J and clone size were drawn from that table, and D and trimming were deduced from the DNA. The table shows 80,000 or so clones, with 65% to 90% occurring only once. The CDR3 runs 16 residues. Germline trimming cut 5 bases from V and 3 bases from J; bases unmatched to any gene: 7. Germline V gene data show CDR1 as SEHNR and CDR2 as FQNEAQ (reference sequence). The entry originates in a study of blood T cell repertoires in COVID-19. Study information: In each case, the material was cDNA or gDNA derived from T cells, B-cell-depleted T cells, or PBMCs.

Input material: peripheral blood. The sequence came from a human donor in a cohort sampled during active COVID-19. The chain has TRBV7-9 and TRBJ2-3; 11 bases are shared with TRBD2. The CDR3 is CASSQVSSGRTDTQYF. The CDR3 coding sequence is TGTGCCAGCAGCCAAGTCTCTAGCGGGAGGACAGATACGCAGTATTTT.